This T cell receptor (beta chain) is drawn from a study of blood T cell repertoires in COVID-19. In the study overall: Samples of COVID-19 (acute and convalescent) were obtained from the United States, Italy and Spain. T cells, B-cell-depleted T cells, or PBMCs supplied cDNA or gDNA.

The J segment lost 3 bases and the V segment lost 1 base, leaving 6 bases of the junction unmatched. The CDR3 is 16 amino acids. The germline V gene has CDR1 MNHNS and CDR2 SASEGT. Original data processing: Quantification of nucleated cells was approximated via reference gene primer amplification. Clones were read by immunoSEQ multiplex PCR, and TCRdb kept only the in-frame ones, dropping some. V and J calls and clone size follow that table, whereas D and trimming were derived from the DNA. The profile covers some 98,000 clones, with around 80% appearing a single time and under 11% taken by the ten largest.

This TCR derives from a man between 65 and 79 years old with acute or convalescent COVID-19. This sequence joins TRBV6-1 and TRBJ2-1, with 7 bases matching TRBD1. Material: peripheral blood. The CDR3: CASSEGGQIYYNEQFF. The DNA of the CDR3 is TGTGCCAGCAGTGAAGGGGGACAGATCTACTACAATGAGCAGTTCTTC.